This T cell receptor beta chain was documented in a study of blood T cell repertoires in COVID-19. Background on the study: Donors in the United States, Italy and Spain gave samples during acute or convalescent COVID-19.

The V gene's germline CDR1 is LNHDA and CDR2 SQIVND (reference sequence). The V segment lost 3 bases and the J segment 5 bases; nucleotides outside the gene matches: 11. The CDR3 spans 17 residues. This clone appeared a few times. Authors' methods: Estimation of nucleated cell counts was performed using reference gene primer amplification. Generated by immunoSEQ multiplex PCR, the TCRdb table keeps only in-frame clones and is missing some. V, J and clone size derive from that table, while D and trimming were established from the DNA sequence. The repertoire holds just over 95,000 clones, 75% to 85% seen once, with 3.5% to 5% in the top ten.

The J gene is TRBJ2-5, the V gene TRBV19, with TRBD2 matching over 11 bases. The TCR was taken from a man aged 55 to 70 with acute or convalescent COVID-19. Sequenced sample: peripheral blood. CDR3 bases: TGTGCCAGTAGTATGGGTAGCGGGAGGGCCATTGGGGAGACCCAGTACTTC. This sequence encodes CASSMGSGRAIGETQYF.